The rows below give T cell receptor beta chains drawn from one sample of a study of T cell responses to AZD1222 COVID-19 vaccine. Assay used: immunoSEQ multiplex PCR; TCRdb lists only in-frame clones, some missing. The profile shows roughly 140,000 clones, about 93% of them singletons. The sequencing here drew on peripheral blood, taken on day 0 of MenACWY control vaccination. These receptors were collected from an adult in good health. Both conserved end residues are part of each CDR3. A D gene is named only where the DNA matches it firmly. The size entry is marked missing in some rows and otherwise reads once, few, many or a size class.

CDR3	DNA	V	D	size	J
CASSLTRRPTNYGYTF	TGTGCCAGCAGCTTAACCAGGAGGCCGACTAACTATGGCTACACCTTC	TRBV7-8	-	-	TRBJ1-2
CASIWGGTGGTEAFF	TGTGCCAGCATCTGGGGAGGGACAGGGGGCACTGAAGCTTTCTTT	TRBV6-6	TRBD1	few	TRBJ1-1
CASSDLSGTGYTF	TGTGCCAGCAGTGATTTGTCAGGGACTGGCTACACCTTC	TRBV6-1	-	few	TRBJ1-2
CASSLGSLSSYEQYF	TGCGCCAGCAGCTTGGGGAGTCTGAGCTCCTACGAGCAGTACTTC	TRBV5-1	-	-	TRBJ2-7
CASSQRQIQETQYF	TGCGCCAGCAGCCAACGGCAGATCCAAGAGACCCAGTACTTC	TRBV4-1	-	-	TRBJ2-5
CASSVASTGNTIYF	TGTGCCAGCAGCGTAGCGTCAACCGGAAACACCATATATTTT	TRBV9	-	-	TRBJ1-3
CASSSTGTGREKLFF	TGTGCCAGCAGCTCCACCGGGACAGGGCGCGAAAAACTGTTTTTT	TRBV11-2	TRBD1	-	TRBJ1-4
CATSAGRSYEQYF	TGTGCCACCAGTGCAGGGAGGTCCTACGAGCAGTACTTC	TRBV24-1	-	-	TRBJ2-7
CASSIGGTLNQPQHF	TGTGCCAGTAGTATAGGAGGGACGCTCAATCAGCCCCAGCATTTT	TRBV19	-	-	TRBJ1-5
CASSPRTVDYGYTF	TGTGCCAGCAGCCCTCGGACGGTCGACTATGGCTACACCTTC	TRBV7-2	-	-	TRBJ1-2
CASSQGGGVGIQYF	TGTGCCAGCAGCCAAGGTGGAGGGGTAGGGATTCAGTACTTC	TRBV14	-	-	TRBJ2-4
CASSPPGSGPYNEQFF	TGTGCCAGCTCACCACCGGGTAGCGGACCCTACAATGAGCAGTTCTTC	TRBV18	-	-	TRBJ2-1
CASSTGSRYTEAFF	TGTGCCAGCAGCACAGGGTCTCGGTACACTGAAGCTTTCTTT	TRBV28	-	-	TRBJ1-1
CASSLGTAGEAFF	TGTGCCAGCAGTTTAGGTACGGCAGGGGAAGCTTTCTTT	TRBV27	-	once	TRBJ1-1
CASSEGLKETQYF	TGTGCCAGCTCAGAGGGACTCAAAGAGACCCAGTACTTC	TRBV18	-	-	TRBJ2-5
CASIGTGSSYEQYF	TGTGCCAGCATTGGGACAGGGAGCTCCTACGAGCAGTACTTC	TRBV2	TRBD1	few	TRBJ2-7
CASSFLRGETQYF	TGTGCCAGCAGTTTCCTCAGGGGGGAGACCCAGTACTTC	TRBV27	TRBD1	-	TRBJ2-5
CASGASAANTEAFF	TGTGCCAGCGGCGCATCGGCAGCCAACACTGAAGCTTTCTTT	TRBV6-5	-	-	TRBJ1-1
CASSLDLVVNYGYTF	TGTGCCAGCAGCTTAGATCTAGTTGTTAACTATGGCTACACCTTC	TRBV11-2	-	-	TRBJ1-2
CASSLVLETTDTF	TGTGCCAGCAGCTTAGTCTTAGAGACAACGGACACCTTC	TRBV7-9	-	once	TRBJ1-2
CASSEVPPHRVLDEQYF	TGTGCCAGCAGTGAAGTGCCCCCGCACAGGGTGCTGGACGAGCAGTACTTC	TRBV6-1	-	-	TRBJ2-7
CASSPRRGGEETQYF	TGTGCCAGCAGCCCAAGGCGGGGGGGAGAAGAGACCCAGTACTTC	TRBV11-2	TRBD2	-	TRBJ2-5
CATYGTGGFGYTF	TGTGCCACCTACGGGACAGGGGGGTTTGGCTACACCTTC	TRBV28	TRBD1	-	TRBJ1-2
CASTNFGGGNSPLHF	TGTGCCAGCACCAACTTCGGGGGCGGCAATTCACCCCTCCACTTT	TRBV7-9	-	once	TRBJ1-6
CSAVQETQYF	TGCAGTGCTGTACAAGAGACCCAGTACTTC	TRBV20-1	-	-	TRBJ2-5
CASSSQGGGRLQEDTDTQYF	TGTGCCAGCAGTTCACAGGGGGGCGGGAGGCTTCAAGAAGACACAGATACGCAGTATTTT	TRBV28	-	-	TRBJ2-3
CAWSGGNTEAFF	TGTGCCTGGAGTGGCGGGAACACTGAAGCTTTCTTT	TRBV30	-	-	TRBJ1-1
CASSQTGLGEQYF	TGTGCCAGCAGCCAAACGGGACTTGGCGAGCAGTACTTC	TRBV3-1/TRBV3-2	-	-	TRBJ2-7
CASSQVQGLPSYNSPLHF	TGCGCCAGCAGCCAAGTACAGGGCCTTCCCTCCTATAATTCACCCCTCCACTTT	TRBV4-1	-	-	TRBJ1-6
CASSLGGSGTRQPQHF	TGTGCCAGCAGTTTGGGGGGGAGTGGGACACGGCAGCCCCAGCATTTT	TRBV7-8	-	once	TRBJ1-5
CASRSGGGMNTEAFF	TGTGCCAGCAGGAGCGGGGGGGGAATGAACACTGAAGCTTTCTTT	TRBV6-6	-	-	TRBJ1-1
CAAPGGRLWEQYF	TGTGCCGCCCCCGGGGGTAGGCTCTGGGAGCAGTACTTC	TRBV19	-	-	TRBJ2-7
CASSEKTGGYGYTF	TGTGCCAGCAGCGAAAAGACAGGGGGTTATGGCTACACCTTC	TRBV5-5	TRBD1	once	TRBJ1-2
CSLTGAGSMNTEAFF	TGCAGCTTAACAGGGGCAGGGAGCATGAACACTGAAGCTTTCTTT	TRBV29-1	TRBD1	-	TRBJ1-1
CASSPWDREKLFF	TGTGCCAGCAGCCCCTGGGACCGCGAAAAACTGTTTTTT	TRBV7-9	-	once	TRBJ1-4
CATSTGTLDSGELFF	TGTGCCACCAGTACCGGGACACTTGATTCCGGGGAGCTGTTTTTT	TRBV24-1	-	-	TRBJ2-2
CASSSLYGTRTHEQYF	TGTGCCAGCAGTTCGCTATACGGGACTAGGACCCACGAGCAGTACTTC	TRBV27	TRBD2	once	TRBJ2-7
CASSQAGTSLRGYTF	TGTGCCAGCAGCCAGGCCGGGACATCCCTCCGAGGCTACACCTTC	TRBV3-1/TRBV3-2	-	-	TRBJ1-2
CSARQGGGETQYF	TGCAGCGCTCGACAGGGCGGAGGGGAGACCCAGTACTTC	TRBV29-1	-	-	TRBJ2-5
CASSPRDRGHEQFF	TGTGCCAGCAGCCCCCGGGACAGGGGCCATGAGCAGTTCTTC	TRBV3-1/TRBV3-2	TRBD1	few	TRBJ2-1
CASSIFVSQNYGYTF	TGTGCCAGTAGTATATTTGTATCCCAAAACTATGGCTACACCTTC	TRBV19	-	-	TRBJ1-2
CASSSTGPRDTEAFF	TGTGCCAGTAGTTCAACGGGCCCGAGGGACACTGAAGCTTTCTTT	TRBV19	-	-	TRBJ1-1
CASSSSYRDRNEKLFF	TGTGCCAGCAGCTCCTCGTACCGGGACAGGAATGAAAAACTGTTTTTT	TRBV11-2	TRBD1	few	TRBJ1-4
CATSDQGLAGVRPAPDTQYF	TGTGCCACCAGTGACCAGGGACTAGCGGGAGTTCGACCTGCCCCAGATACGCAGTATTTT	TRBV24-1	TRBD2	-	TRBJ2-3
CASSPRGDLNTEAFF	TGCGCCAGCAGCCCACGGGGGGACCTGAACACTGAAGCTTTCTTT	TRBV5-1	-	-	TRBJ1-1
CASSLRETTEAFF	TGTGCCAGCAGTTTGAGGGAGACCACTGAAGCTTTCTTT	TRBV12-3/TRBV12-4	-	-	TRBJ1-1
CASSKGQGTDTQYF	TGTGCCAGCAGCAAAGGACAGGGCACAGATACGCAGTATTTT	TRBV9	TRBD1	once	TRBJ2-3
CASNGQMGTDTQYF	TGTGCCAGCAACGGACAGATGGGCACAGATACGCAGTATTTT	TRBV2	-	-	TRBJ2-3
CASTRQSNTEAFF	TGTGCCAGCACTAGACAGAGTAACACTGAAGCTTTCTTT	TRBV6-5	-	-	TRBJ1-1
CASSPGQPNQPQHF	TGTGCCAGCTCACCCGGACAGCCGAATCAGCCCCAGCATTTT	TRBV18	-	-	TRBJ1-5
CASSLAGRGGTEAFF	TGTGCCAGCAGTTTAGCGGGCAGGGGAGGCACTGAAGCTTTCTTT	TRBV28	-	-	TRBJ1-1
CASSEGGGSNEKLFF	TGTGCCAGCAGTGAAGGAGGTGGAAGTAATGAAAAACTGTTTTTT	TRBV25-1	-	-	TRBJ1-4
CASSAGAYYGYTF	TGTGCCAGCTCTGCCGGGGCCTACTATGGCTACACCTTC	TRBV2	-	-	TRBJ1-2
CASSLGPNEKLFF	TGTGCCAGCAGCTTAGGGCCTAATGAAAAACTGTTTTTT	TRBV7-2	-	-	TRBJ1-4
CASSPGQRYTGELFF	TGTGCCAGCAGTCCAGGTCAACGTTACACCGGGGAGCTGTTTTTT	TRBV28	-	-	TRBJ2-2
CASSEDRGRGADTQYF	TGTGCCAGCAGTGAAGACAGGGGGCGGGGAGCAGATACGCAGTATTTT	TRBV2	TRBD1	once	TRBJ2-3
CASSLDGGSTGELFF	TGCGCCAGCAGCTTGGATGGGGGGAGTACCGGGGAGCTGTTTTTT	TRBV5-1	-	-	TRBJ2-2
CASSLRSVLNTEAFF	TGTGCCAGCAGCCTACGCTCGGTGTTGAACACTGAAGCTTTCTTT	TRBV5-8	-	once	TRBJ1-1
CASSFSGASSYEQYF	TGTGCCAGCAGCTTCTCCGGGGCCAGCTCCTACGAGCAGTACTTC	TRBV5-4	-	-	TRBJ2-7